This T cell receptor (beta chain) comes out of a study of T-cell reconstitution after alpha-beta-depleted transplantation in children. Using unique molecular identifiers, the investigators prepared the TCRbeta library. One entry per CDR3 protein results from TCRdb running MiXCR on the PCR reads. Of under 850,000 distinct CDR3 sequences listed, around 14% were seen once; the top ten hold 0.79%. General observations from the study: Surviving recipient T cells and intrathymic progenitors accounted for some patients' high TCRbeta diversity at day 60. Reportedly, alpha-beta T cells present about two months post-transplant originated from several hundred expanded clones of graft origin. T-cell numbers and diversity, one year after transplant, stemmed largely from T cells that were newly produced.

Germline loops: CDR1 SGHAT, CDR2 FQDESV (reference sequence). This CDR3 comprises 15 residues. Trimming took 4 bases from V and 5 from J, leaving 15 bases between them. This clonotype was recorded many times. What it recognizes is unknown. This sequence originates from a girl aged 2-10 years with congenital amegakaryocytic thrombocytopenia, due to receive a stem cell transplant. The chain employs TRBV11-1 and TRBJ2-1, with D perhaps given as TRBD1 or TRBD2 (5 bases each). This material consisted of PBMCs, taken before TCRalphabeta/CD19-depleted stem cell transplant. In nucleotides, the CDR3 is TGTGCCAGCAGCTATGGACTGGGACGAAACAATGAGCAGTTCTTC. Its protein product is CASSYGLGRNNEQFF.